The 32 T cell receptor beta chains reported below all come from one sample, sequenced in a study of cytomegalovirus exposure and HLA in healthy donors. PCR involved 60 Vbeta and 13 Jbeta primers. Profiling relied on immunoSEQ multiplex PCR, and the TCRdb table lists in-frame clones only, not all of them. Here the sample spans approximately 40,000 clones, more than 80% being singletons. The sample consisted of PBMCs. All receptors derive from a woman aged 40 to 49 in good health and CMV-seronegative.

This rearrangement joins TRBV11-2 to TRBJ2-7; D gene unclear. The CDR3 is 13 residues long. Germline assignment: CDR1 SGHAT and CDR2 FQNNGV. The V gene lost 6 bases and the J gene lost 5 bases, with 14 bases spanning the gap. The CDR3 nucleotides are TGTGCCAGCAGATACCGACTGGAGAACGAGCAGTACGTC. This encodes CASRYRLENEQYV.

A note on this clone: A read error may account for a junction end that differs from germline. In nucleotides, the CDR3 is TGTTCCAGCAGCTTATCCGGGTATGGCTACACCTTC. Its translation is CSSSLSGYGYTF. The gene calls are TRBV7-9 and TRBJ1-2; D not resolved. CDR1 is SEHNR and CDR2 is FQNEAQ in the germline V gene (reference sequence). This CDR3 spans 12 amino acids.

Only one count was recorded for this clone. The chain uses TRBV14 and TRBJ2-1; TRBD1 agrees at 11 bases. The CDR3 consists of 16 residues. Germline trimming cut 7 bases from V and 7 bases from J; bases unmatched to any gene: 12. Germline CDR1 reads SGHDN; CDR2 reads FVKESK. The CDR3 DNA is TGTGCCAGCACCAAATCCGGGACAGGGGGATATAATGAGCAGTTCTTC. Translated: CASTKSGTGGYNEQFF. Based on the CDR3 plus reference TRBV14 and TRBJ2-1, the full variable domain is EAGVTQFPSHSVIEKGQTVTLRCDPISGHDNLYWYRRVMGKEIKFLLHFVKESKQDESGMPNNRFLAERTGGTYSTLKVQPAELEDSGVYFCASTKSGTGGYNEQFFGPGTRLTVL.

The rearrangement joins TRBV9 to TRBJ2-1; 9 positions agree with TRBD1. Germline values: CDR1 SGDLS, CDR2 YYNGEE. The CDR3 is 15 residues long. V shed 3 bases and J 8 bases; nucleotides not matched to a gene: 9. The CDR3 reads CASSADEGTGHEQFF. The CDR3 DNA reads as TGTGCCAGCAGCGCCGATGAAGGGACAGGGCATGAGCAGTTCTTC.

This rearrangement joins TRBV7-6 to TRBJ1-1; a weak D match, TRBD1 (6 bases). The CDR3 loop spans 14 amino acids. CDR1 SGHVS and CDR2 FNYEAQ come from the germline V gene. Trimming took 1 base from V and 4 from J, leaving 10 bases between them. CDR3 nucleotides: TGTGCCAGCAGCTTAGGTGGGGGGGCCACTGAAGCTTTCTTT. It codes for CASSLGGGATEAFF.

This chain joins TRBV7-2 and TRBJ2-2; TRBD2 aligns across 9 bases. The length of the CDR3 is 14 residues. Germline V gene data show CDR1 as SGHTA and CDR2 as FQGNSA. The V gene end was trimmed by 6 bases and the J gene end by 6 bases; junction bases not matched to a gene: 5. The DNA of the CDR3 is TGTGCCAGCAGAAAAGCGGGGGGCCCCGGGGAGCTGTTTTTT. Its protein is CASRKAGGPGELFF.

V gene TRBV7-8 combines with J gene TRBJ1-1, with D unresolved. Germline CDR1 and CDR2: SGHVS and FQNEAQ. The CDR3 covers 12 residues. V lost 5 bases and J 11 bases, leaving 15 bases between the germline ends. The CDR3 is CASSPMRARAFF. In DNA, the CDR3 is TGTGCCAGCAGCCCGATGAGGGCTCGGGCTTTCTTT.

This rearrangement joins TRBV5-1 to TRBJ1-4; D possibly corresponds to TRBD1 (5 bases). The CDR3 is 15 residues long. Trimming removed 2 bases at V and 7 bases at J, with 15 bases between. Germline V gene sequence: CDR1 SGHRS, CDR2 YFSETQ. CDR3 loop: CASSFYGWRGEKLFF. In nucleotides, the CDR3 is TGCGCCAGCAGCTTCTACGGGTGGAGGGGTGAAAAACTGTTTTTT.

The chain uses TRBV15 and TRBJ1-5; tentatively, D is TRBD1 (5 bases). V lost 5 bases to trimming and J lost 5 bases, with 19 bases between them. The CDR3 covers 16 residues. Per germline, CDR1 LNHNV and CDR2 YYDKDF (reference sequence). CDR3 loop: CATSPSGGRLDQPQHF. CDR3 nucleotide sequence: TGTGCCACCAGCCCTAGCGGGGGACGGCTGGATCAGCCCCAGCATTTT.

The chain couples TRBV19 to TRBJ2-2; a weak D match, TRBD1 (6 bases). This CDR3 is 14 amino acids long. CDR1 is LNHDA, CDR2 SQIVND, per germline (reference sequence). The ends were cut back, 6 bases at V and 5 bases at J, with 13 bases in the middle. This CDR3 reads CASRDSSFTGELFF. CDR3 bases: TGTGCCAGTAGGGACAGTTCATTTACCGGGGAGCTGTTTTTT. Full variable domain (missing parts from reference TRBV19 and TRBJ2-2): DGGITQSPKYLFRKEGQNVTLSCEQNLNHDAMYWYRQDPGQGLRLIYYSQIVNDFQKGDIAEGYSVSREKKESFPLTVTSAQKNPTAFYLCASRDSSFTGELFFGEGSRLTVL.

Of note for this clone: One end of the junction varies from germline; a read error may be responsible. The genes are TRBV28 and TRBJ1-3; perhaps TRBD1 as D (6 bases). The CDR3 is 15 residues long. CDR1 and CDR2 (germline): MDHEN, SYDVKM. This CDR3 reads CASSPGGAGGNTVYF. Written as DNA, the CDR3 is TGTGCCAGCAGCCCCGGGGGGGCGGGTGGAAACACCGTATATTTT.

This clone occurred once. The CDR3 region has the DNA TGTGCCAGCAGCCAAGGGTACGCCGGGGCTAGCGGGGGCGGAGAGACCCAGTACTTC. It encodes CASSQGYAGASGGGETQYF. This chain links TRBV4-2 with TRBJ2-5; 10 nucleotides align to TRBD2. The CDR3 loop spans 19 amino acids. V was pared by 1 base and J by 4 bases, with 15 bases of the junction left unmatched. Germline V gene lookup returns CDR1 LGHNA and CDR2 YNFKEQ.

J is TRBJ1-2 and V is TRBV7-2; weak D call: TRBD1 (6 bases). V lost 5 bases, J lost 4 bases, and 17 bases lay in between. CDR3 length: 15 residues. From germline, CDR1 is SGHTA and CDR2 FQGNSA. In nucleotides, the CDR3 is TGTGCCAGCAGCCTCCATGGGGGCCGGGGCTATGGCTACACCTTC. It encodes CASSLHGGRGYGYTF.

The chain carries TRBV7-2 and TRBJ1-1; tentative D call: TRBD1 (5 bases). CDR1 and CDR2 (germline): SGHTA, FQGNSA. V was trimmed by 6 bases and J by 1 base, leaving 21 bases between them. This CDR3 is built from 17 residues. The CDR3 loop reads CASRAPRVVMGNTEAFF. In DNA form, the CDR3 reads TGTGCCAGCAGGGCTCCCAGGGTAGTAATGGGGAACACTGAAGCTTTCTTT.

The V call is TRBV2, the J call TRBJ2-1, with no clear D. The CDR3 runs to 12 residues. Trimming took 7 bases from V and 1 from J, leaving 5 bases between them. Looked up from germline, CDR1 is SNHLY and CDR2 is FYNNEI. In DNA, the CDR3 is TGTGCCAGCACTCGGTCCTACAATGAGCAGTTCTTC. Its protein is CASTRSYNEQFF.

This rearrangement joins TRBV11-1 to TRBJ2-5; 7 positions match TRBD2. The V gene end was trimmed by 1 base and the J gene end by 7 bases; junction bases not matched to a gene: 3. The CDR3 extends over 13 amino acids. CDR1 and CDR2 from the germline V gene are SGHAT and FQDESV (reference sequence). This CDR3 is CASSLGSGGTQYF. The CDR3 DNA reads TGTGCCAGCAGCTTAGGGTCGGGGGGGACCCAGTACTTC.

This clone was detected only once. This chain joins TRBV9 and TRBJ1-4, with D possibly TRBD1 on 5 matching bases. Germline values: CDR1 SGDLS, CDR2 YYNGEE. The CDR3 is 14 amino acids. V shed 0 bases and J shed 12 bases, with 15 bases lying between them. The CDR3: CASSVEFDATELFF. The CDR3 DNA follows: TGTGCCAGCAGCGTAGAGTTCGACGCGACAGAACTGTTTTTT. The full variable domain, in which reference TRBV9 and TRBJ1-4 provide the parts outside the CDR3, is DSGVTQTPKHLITATGQRVTLRCSPRSGDLSVYWYQQSLDQGLQFLIQYYNGEERAKGNILERFSAQQFPDLHSELNLSSLELGDSALYFCASSVEFDATELFFGSGTQLSVL.

This clone showed up just a few times. The rearrangement links TRBV28 to TRBJ1-5, with 9 bases identical to TRBD1. V gave up 4 bases and J gave up 7 bases; unmatched junction bases: 8. This CDR3 has 15 residues. Germline-derived CDR1 and CDR2 are MDHEN and SYDVKM. The CDR3 loop is CASSSLQGAGQPQHF. CDR3 coding DNA: TGTGCCAGCAGTTCCTTACAGGGGGCTGGACAGCCCCAGCATTTT.

This clone has just one count. V is TRBV7-9 and J is TRBJ2-2, with D perhaps matching TRBD2 (7 bases). Germline CDR1 and CDR2: SEHNR and FQNEAQ (reference sequence). The CDR3 has 16 amino acids. The V end lost 5 bases, the J end lost 2 bases, and 15 bases lay between the germline ends. Here the CDR3 DNA reads TGTGCCAGCAGCAACCGGGGGGCCCTAAACACCGGGGAGCTGTTTTTT. Encoded protein: CASSNRGALNTGELFF.

The gene calls are TRBV2 and TRBJ1-1; D call uncertain. Trimming left V 6 bases short and J 1 base short, with 12 bases between. Germline V lookup: CDR1 SNHLY, CDR2 FYNNEI. This CDR3 is built from 14 residues. CDR3 bases: TGTGCCAGCAGATCGTTGGGAGGGAACACTGAAGCTTTCTTT. Its protein product is CASRSLGGNTEAFF.

This clone was observed a few times. Here the CDR3 DNA reads TGTGCCAGCAGCCGGAGGACAGGGGGGACTGAAGCTTTCTTT. This codes for CASSRRTGGTEAFF. The J gene is TRBJ1-1, the V gene TRBV27; 10 bases are a match to TRBD1. This CDR3 is built from 14 residues. Germline V gives CDR1 MNHEY, CDR2 SMNVEV (reference sequence). Trimming cost V 6 bases and J 5 bases; bases outside gene matches: 6.

The gene calls are TRBV7-3 and TRBJ2-1; 7 bases fit TRBD2. CDR1 SGHTA and CDR2 FQGTGA come from the germline V gene. Unmatched junction bases numbered 4, after V lost 0 bases and J lost 5 bases. This CDR3 is built from 15 residues. The CDR3 loop is CASSLTGLADNEQFF. The DNA of the CDR3 is TGTGCCAGCAGCTTAACAGGGCTAGCGGACAATGAGCAGTTCTTC.

The CDR3 coding sequence is TGTCAGGGCTATGGCTACACCTTC. This sequence encodes CQGYGYTF. J is TRBJ1-2 and V is TRBV19; possibly TRBD1 for D (5 bases). Germline V CDR1 and CDR2: LNHDA, SQIVND (reference sequence). This CDR3 spans 8 amino acids.

This chain joins TRBV9 and TRBJ1-6; TRBD1 might be the D (6 bases). Germline CDR1 and CDR2: SGDLS and YYNGEE. V dropped 3 bases and J dropped 9 bases, with 16 bases sitting between them. This CDR3 has 15 amino acids. CDR3 DNA sequence: TGTGCCAGCAGCGAAAGTAGGCGAGGGGGTTCACCCCTCCACTTT. Protein: CASSESRRGGSPLHF.

The V and J genes are TRBV7-3 and TRBJ1-2, with D perhaps matching TRBD1 (5 bases). The germline V gene encodes CDR1 SGHTA and CDR2 FQGTGA. This CDR3 comprises 14 residues. Trimming removed 3 bases from V and 0 bases from J, with 8 bases in between. The CDR3 here is CASSLGPANYGYTF. Here the CDR3 DNA reads TGTGCCAGCAGCTTGGGGCCTGCTAACTATGGCTACACCTTC.

The chain combines TRBV28 with TRBJ1-2; 11 nucleotides match TRBD1. Trimming took 7 bases from V and 5 from J; bases not matched to a gene: 9. The CDR3 consists of 15 residues. Germline V gene lookup returns CDR1 MDHEN and CDR2 SYDVKM. Here the CDR3 reads CASTAPGTGGYGYTF. CDR3 nucleotide sequence: TGTGCCAGCACGGCCCCGGGGACAGGGGGTTATGGCTACACCTTC.

V usage is TRBV6-5 and J usage is TRBJ2-3; the D gene is possibly TRBD2 (6 bases). The germline CDR1 and CDR2 sequences are MNHEY and SVGAGI. The CDR3 is 15 residues long. Trimming took off 0 bases at V and 1 base at J, with 8 bases between the two ends. CDR3 sequence (DNA): TGTGCCAGCAGTTACTCGGGGGGTGGCACAGATACGCAGTATTTT. This translates into CASSYSGGGTDTQYF.

The chain has TRBV6-6 and TRBJ2-7, with a weak D call TRBD1 (5 bases). This CDR3 has 14 amino acids. Trimming took off 5 bases at V and 5 bases at J, with 16 bases between the two ends. Germline CDR1 is MNHNY and CDR2 is SVGAGI (reference sequence). The CDR3 region is CASSIQGYGHEQYV. CDR3 nucleotide sequence: TGTGCCAGCAGTATCCAGGGTTATGGTCACGAGCAGTACGTC.

The CDR3 is CASSEGGGTQYF. The CDR3 DNA is TGTGCCAGCAGTGAAGGGGGAGGGACCCAGTACTTC. The rearrangement links TRBV2 to TRBJ2-5; D possibly corresponds to TRBD2 (6 bases). V was trimmed by 1 base and J by 7 bases, leaving 7 bases between them. The germline V gene encodes CDR1 SNHLY and CDR2 FYNNEI. This CDR3 spans 12 amino acids.

The genes are TRBV5-4 and TRBJ2-1, with a tentative D call TRBD2 (6 bases). CDR1 and CDR2 (germline): SGHNT, YYREEE (reference sequence). The length of the CDR3 is 13 residues. Trimming stripped 0 bases from V and 7 bases from J, with 8 bases between. For the CDR3, the DNA is TGTGCCAGCAGCTTGGTGGGGGGAAATGAGCAGTTCTTC. It codes for CASSLVGGNEQFF.

The chain carries TRBV7-6 and TRBJ1-5; TRBD1 might be the D (6 bases). Germline values: CDR1 SGHVS, CDR2 FNYEAQ. The CDR3 is made up of 16 amino acids. V lost 5 bases to trimming and J lost 1 base, with 15 bases between them. CDR3 sequence reads: CASSAGGAQSNQPQHF. The CDR3 coding sequence is TGTGCCAGCAGCGCTGGGGGGGCCCAAAGCAATCAGCCCCAGCATTTT.

This clone appeared once. The V and J genes are TRBV2 and TRBJ2-5, with TRBD2 as a possible D gene (6 bases). V lost 7 bases to trimming and J lost 4 bases, with 10 bases between them. Looked up from germline, CDR1 is SNHLY and CDR2 is FYNNEI. The CDR3 covers 12 residues. For the CDR3, the DNA is TGTGCCAGCACTCCCGGGGGAGAGACCCAGTACTTC. Translated, it gives CASTPGGETQYF.